This TCR beta chain was identified in a study of T cell changes during pregnancy in multiple sclerosis. TCRdb's table, derived via immunoSEQ multiplex PCR, lists solely in-frame clones and lacks some. The table shows approximately 60,000 clones, with around 92% occurring only once. The CDR3 length is 15 residues. Germline CDR1 reads MNHNY; CDR2 reads SVGAGI (reference sequence). The V segment lost 2 bases and the J segment 5 bases; nucleotides outside the gene matches: 8. Here the sequenced sample was peripheral blood, taken in the first trimester of pregnancy. The sequence came from a female donor with multiple sclerosis, enrolled in a pregnancy study. The chain combines TRBV6-6 with TRBJ1-1; 7 bases map to TRBD1. The CDR3 nucleotides read TGTGCCAGCAGTTACCCACAGGGGCCGAGTACTGAAGCTTTCTTT. Translated: CASSYPQGPSTEAFF.